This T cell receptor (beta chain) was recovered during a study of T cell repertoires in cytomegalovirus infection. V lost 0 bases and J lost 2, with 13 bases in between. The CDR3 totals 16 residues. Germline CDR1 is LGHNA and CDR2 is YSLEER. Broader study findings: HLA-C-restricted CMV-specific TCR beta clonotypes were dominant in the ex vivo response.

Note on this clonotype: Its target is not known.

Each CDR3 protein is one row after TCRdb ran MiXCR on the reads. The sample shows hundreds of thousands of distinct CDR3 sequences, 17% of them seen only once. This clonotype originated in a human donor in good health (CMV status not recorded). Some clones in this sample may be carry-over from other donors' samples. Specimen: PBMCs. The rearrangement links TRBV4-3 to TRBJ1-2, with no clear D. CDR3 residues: CASSQDLGRRNYGYTF. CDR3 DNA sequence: TGCGCCAGCAGCCAAGATTTAGGCAGGCGAAACTATGGCTACACCTTC.